This entry concerns a single TCR beta chain. Trimming took off 6 bases at V and 2 bases at J, with 3 bases between the two ends. Germline loops: CDR1 LNHDA, CDR2 SQIVND (reference sequence). The CDR3 extends over 11 amino acids. Under the authors' procedure: Amplification of reference gene primers was used by the study to estimate nucleated cell counts. The method was immunoSEQ multiplex PCR; TCRdb's version includes in-frame clones alone and lacks a portion of them. V, J and clone size derive from that table, while D and trimming were established from the DNA sequence. The repertoire consists of 200,000 to 300,000 clones, with over 80% occurring once and the leading ten covering more than 1.3%. The data are from a study of blood T cell repertoires in COVID-19. Study as a whole: Acute and convalescent COVID-19 samples came from the United States, Italy and Spain. Sources were T cells, B-cell-depleted T cells, or PBMCs; the material itself was cDNA or gDNA.

This TCR came from a woman between 35 and 50 years old who had recovered from COVID-19. The J gene is TRBJ2-3, the V gene TRBV19; D not resolved. Sequencing was carried out using peripheral blood. The CDR3 here is CASSLTDTQYF. The CDR3 coding sequence is TGTGCCAGTAGCCTCACAGATACGCAGTATTTT.